This T cell receptor (beta chain) emerged from a study of molecular identifiers for immune sequencing clone quantification. Study results and caveats: Clonotypes topping 20 RNA copies carried over 97% of effector molecules but under 1% of naive ones.

In the sort, naive CD8 T cells were defined as CD8+CD4-CCR7+CD45RA+. Germline-derived CDR1 and CDR2 are SGHVS and FNYEAQ. Trimming at V came to 5 bases and at J to 3 bases, leaving 14 bases not matched to a gene. CDR3 size: 17 residues. This clonotype was counted at least ten times. As yet, its antigen is unknown. TCRdb independently ran MiXCR on the PCR reads; one entry per CDR3 protein. The repertoire has some 320,000 distinct CDR3 sequences, 20% to 25% of them found once; the top ten carry roughly 0.86%. The chain carries TRBV7-6 and TRBJ2-3, with 7 bases lining up with TRBD1. Material: naive CD8+ T cells from blood, with Jurkat cell RNA spiked in. The subset here: FACS-sorted CD8+CD4-CCR7+CD45RA+ naive T cells. This receptor was taken from a human donor in good health. Some libraries in this study had Jurkat cell RNA spiked in. In DNA, the CDR3 is TGTGCCAGCAGCCTACCACAGGGGAAAGAGGGTACAGATACGCAGTATTTT. Amino acid sequence: CASSLPQGKEGTDTQYF.